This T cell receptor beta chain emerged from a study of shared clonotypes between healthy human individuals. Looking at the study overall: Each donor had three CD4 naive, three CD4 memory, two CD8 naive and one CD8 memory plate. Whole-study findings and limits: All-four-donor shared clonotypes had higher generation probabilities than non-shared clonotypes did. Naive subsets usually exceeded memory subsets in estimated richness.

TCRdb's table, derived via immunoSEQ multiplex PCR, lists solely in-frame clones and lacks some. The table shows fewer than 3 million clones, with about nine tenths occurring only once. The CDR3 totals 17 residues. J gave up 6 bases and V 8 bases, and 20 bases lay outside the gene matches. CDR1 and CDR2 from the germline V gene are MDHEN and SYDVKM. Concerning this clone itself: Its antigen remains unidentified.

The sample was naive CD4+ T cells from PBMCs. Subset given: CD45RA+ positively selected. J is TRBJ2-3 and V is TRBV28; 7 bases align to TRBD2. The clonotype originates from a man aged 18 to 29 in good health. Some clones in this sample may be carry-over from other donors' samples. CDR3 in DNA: TGTGCCAGCTGGCCGAGGGTAGGTGGGAGGGCCACCGATACGCAGTATTTT. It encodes CASWPRVGGRATDTQYF.